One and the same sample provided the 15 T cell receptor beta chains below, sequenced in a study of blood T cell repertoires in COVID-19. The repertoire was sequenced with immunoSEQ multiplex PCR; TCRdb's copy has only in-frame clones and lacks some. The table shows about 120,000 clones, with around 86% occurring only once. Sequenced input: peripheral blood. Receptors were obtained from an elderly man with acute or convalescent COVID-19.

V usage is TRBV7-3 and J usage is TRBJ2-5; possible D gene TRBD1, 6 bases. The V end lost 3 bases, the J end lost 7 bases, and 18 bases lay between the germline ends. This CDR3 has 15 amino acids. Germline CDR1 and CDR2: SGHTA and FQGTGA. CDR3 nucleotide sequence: TGTGCCAGCAGCTTTGGGGGCTCCAAAACGGGGACCCAGTACTTC. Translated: CASSFGGSKTGTQYF.

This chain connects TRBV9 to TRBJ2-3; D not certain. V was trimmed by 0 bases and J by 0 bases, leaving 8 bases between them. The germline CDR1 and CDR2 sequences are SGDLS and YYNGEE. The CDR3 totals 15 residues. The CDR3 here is CASSVEHHSTDTQYF. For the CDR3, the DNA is TGTGCCAGCAGCGTAGAACATCATAGCACAGATACGCAGTATTTT.

The DNA of the CDR3 is TGCGCCAGCAGCTGGACATGGGGATACGAGCAGTACTTC. As protein: CASSWTWGYEQYF. V usage is TRBV5-1 and J usage is TRBJ2-7, with a weak D call TRBD1 (5 bases). Per the germline V gene, CDR1 is SGHRS and CDR2 is YFSETQ. The CDR3 is 13 residues long. Trimming took 3 bases from V and 4 from J, leaving 11 bases between them.

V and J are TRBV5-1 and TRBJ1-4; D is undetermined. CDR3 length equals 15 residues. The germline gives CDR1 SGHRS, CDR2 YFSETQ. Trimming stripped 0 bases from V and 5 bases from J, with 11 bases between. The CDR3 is CASSLEAAPNEKLFF. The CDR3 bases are TGCGCCAGCAGCTTGGAGGCGGCCCCCAATGAAAAACTGTTTTTT.

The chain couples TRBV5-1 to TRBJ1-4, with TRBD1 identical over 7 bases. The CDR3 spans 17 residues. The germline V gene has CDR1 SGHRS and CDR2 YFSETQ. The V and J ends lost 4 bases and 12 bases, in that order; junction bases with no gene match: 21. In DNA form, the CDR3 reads TGCGCCAGCAGCACCCGACCTCAGACAGGGCGCGCGGTGGAACTGTTTTTT. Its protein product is CASSTRPQTGRAVELFF.

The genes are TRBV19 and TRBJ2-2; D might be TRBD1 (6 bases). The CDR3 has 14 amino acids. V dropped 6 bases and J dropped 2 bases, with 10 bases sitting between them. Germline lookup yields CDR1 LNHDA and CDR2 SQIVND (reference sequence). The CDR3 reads CASSRDTNTGELFF. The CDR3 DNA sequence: TGTGCCAGTAGCCGGGACACTAACACCGGGGAGCTGTTTTTT.

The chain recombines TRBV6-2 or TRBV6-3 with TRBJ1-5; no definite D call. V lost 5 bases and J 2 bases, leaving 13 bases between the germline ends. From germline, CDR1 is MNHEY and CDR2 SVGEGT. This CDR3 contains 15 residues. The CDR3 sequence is CASSIYPGGNQPQHF. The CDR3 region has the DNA TGTGCCAGCAGTATCTATCCCGGGGGCAATCAGCCCCAGCATTTT.

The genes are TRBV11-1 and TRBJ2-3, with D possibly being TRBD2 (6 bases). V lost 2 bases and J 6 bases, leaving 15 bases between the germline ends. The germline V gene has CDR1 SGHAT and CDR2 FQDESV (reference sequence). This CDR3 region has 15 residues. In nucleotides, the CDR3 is TGTGCCAGCAGCTTATTTACGGGAGTCGGGGATACGCAGTATTTT. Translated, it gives CASSLFTGVGDTQYF.

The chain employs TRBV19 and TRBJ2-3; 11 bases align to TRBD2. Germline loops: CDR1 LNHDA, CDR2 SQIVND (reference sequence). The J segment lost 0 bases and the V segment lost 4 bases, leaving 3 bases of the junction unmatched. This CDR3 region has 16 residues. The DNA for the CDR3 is TGTGCCAGTAGTACCACTAGCGGGGGTAGCACAGATACGCAGTATTTT. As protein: CASSTTSGGSTDTQYF.

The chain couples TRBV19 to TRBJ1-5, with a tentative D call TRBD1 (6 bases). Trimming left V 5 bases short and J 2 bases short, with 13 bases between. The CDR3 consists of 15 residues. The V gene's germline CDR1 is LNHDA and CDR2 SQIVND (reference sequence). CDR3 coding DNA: TGTGCCAGTAGTGAACAGGGTCCTGGCAATCAGCCCCAGCATTTT. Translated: CASSEQGPGNQPQHF.

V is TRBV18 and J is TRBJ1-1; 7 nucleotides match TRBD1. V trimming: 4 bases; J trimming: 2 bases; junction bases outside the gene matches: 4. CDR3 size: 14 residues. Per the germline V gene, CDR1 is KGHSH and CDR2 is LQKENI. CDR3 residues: CASSRQGPNTEAFF. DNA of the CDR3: TGTGCCAGCTCACGACAGGGCCCTAACACTGAAGCTTTCTTT.

The CDR3 coding sequence is TGCGCCAGCAGCTTGGTAACCGCCGTCCCTACCGTCGAGCAGTACTTC. Translation: CASSLVTAVPTVEQYF. The rearrangement joins TRBV5-1 to TRBJ2-7; D gene unclear. Germline loops: CDR1 SGHRS, CDR2 YFSETQ. Deletions cut 0 bases from V and 6 bases from J, with 19 bases between. This CDR3 region has 16 residues.

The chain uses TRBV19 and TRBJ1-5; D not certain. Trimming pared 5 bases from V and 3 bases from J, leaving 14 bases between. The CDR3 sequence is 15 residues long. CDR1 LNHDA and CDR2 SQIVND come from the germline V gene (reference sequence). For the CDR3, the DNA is TGTGCCAGTAGTGCGCCGGGTCCGAACAATCAGCCCCAGCATTTT. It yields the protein CASSAPGPNNQPQHF.

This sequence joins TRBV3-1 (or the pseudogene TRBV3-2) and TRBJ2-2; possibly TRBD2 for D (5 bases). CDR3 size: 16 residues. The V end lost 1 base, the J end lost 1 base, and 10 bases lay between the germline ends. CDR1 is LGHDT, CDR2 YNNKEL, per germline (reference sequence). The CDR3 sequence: CASSQGYGKNTGELFF. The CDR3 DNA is TGTGCCAGCAGCCAAGGTTACGGGAAGAACACCGGGGAGCTGTTTTTT.

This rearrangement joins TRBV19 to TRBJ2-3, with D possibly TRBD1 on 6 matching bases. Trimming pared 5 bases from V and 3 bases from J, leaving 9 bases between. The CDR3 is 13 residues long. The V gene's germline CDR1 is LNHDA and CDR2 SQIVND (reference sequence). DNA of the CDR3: TGTGCCAGTAGTGTAACAGGGACAGATACGCAGTATTTT. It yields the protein CASSVTGTDTQYF.